One and the same sample provided the 11 T cell receptor beta chains below, sequenced in a study of T cells in Graves' hyperthyroidism and ophthalmopathy. RNA transcripts yielded amplified TCR beta CDR3 regions. HTBI primers drove first-round RT-PCR of the TCR CDR3. TCRdb reprocessed the multiplex PCR reads via MiXCR and lists one record per CDR3 protein. In the table there are around 440,000 distinct CDR3 sequences, 15% to 18% of which are singletons. Material: blood. These receptors all come from a woman between 18 and 29 years old with Graves' hyperthyroidism.

This clonotype was recorded many times. This rearrangement joins TRBV7-2 to TRBJ1-1; no definite D call. This CDR3 is built from 13 residues. Germline V lookup: CDR1 SGHTA, CDR2 FQGNSA. Trimming took off 5 bases at V and 1 base at J, with 8 bases between the two ends. The CDR3 nucleotides read TGTGCCAGCAGCCCCTTGTGGAACACTGAAGCTTTCTTT. It specifies CASSPLWNTEAFF.

This clonotype was recorded at least ten times. The chain's CDR3 is CASSEGGNTEAFF. In DNA, the CDR3 is TGTGCCAGCAGTGAAGGGGGGAACACTGAAGCTTTCTTT. The V gene is TRBV6-1, the J gene TRBJ1-1; D ambiguous. The V and J ends lost 1 base and 1 base respectively, with 4 bases between them. The CDR3 has 13 amino acids. In germline, CDR1 is MNHNS, CDR2 SASEGT.

This clonotype has a count of ten or more. The chain carries TRBV5-1 and TRBJ1-2, with D perhaps matching TRBD1 (6 bases). The CDR3 covers 15 residues. Germline assignment: CDR1 SGHRS and CDR2 YFSETQ. Trimming left V 4 bases short and J 6 bases short, with 19 bases between. This chain's CDR3 is CASSTNRESRNGYTF. CDR3 DNA: TGCGCCAGCAGCACGAACAGGGAAAGTCGTAATGGCTACACCTTC. The full variable domain, completed using reference TRBV5-1 and TRBJ1-2, is KAGVTQTPRYLIKTRGQQVTLSCSPISGHRSVSWYQQTPGQGLQFLFEYFSETQRNKGNFPGRFSGRQFSNSRSEMNVSTLELGDSALYLCASSTNRESRNGYTFGSGTRLTVV.

In its sample, this clonotype was seen many times. The J gene is TRBJ2-7, the V gene TRBV7-2, with 9 bases fitting TRBD2. J lost 4 bases, V lost 0 bases, and 4 bases had no gene match. CDR1 is SGHTA, CDR2 FQGNSA, per germline. The CDR3 is 15 amino acids. CDR3 DNA sequence: TGTGCCAGCAGCTTAGCGCTCCTAGCGGGATACGAGCAGTACTTC. Protein product: CASSLALLAGYEQYF. The full variable domain, completed using reference TRBV7-2 and TRBJ2-7, is GAGVSQSPSNKVTEKGKDVELRCDPISGHTALYWYRQSLGQGLEFLIYFQGNSAPDKSGLPSDRFSAERTGGSVSTLTIQRTQQEDSAVYLCASSLALLAGYEQYFGPGTRLTVT.

Here the CDR3 DNA reads TGCAGTGCTAGAGGAAGTAGCGGGAGGGCCCCGAATGAGCAGTTCTTC. It translates to CSARGSSGRAPNEQFF. The chain uses TRBV20-1 and TRBJ2-1; 11 nucleotides agree with TRBD2. The CDR3 is made up of 16 amino acids. Germline V gene lookup returns CDR1 DFQATT and CDR2 SNEGSKA (reference sequence). J gave up 7 bases and V 1 base, and 9 bases lay outside the gene matches.

As for this clonotype: Mismatch with germline at one junction end may stem from a read error. The genes are TRBV29-1 and TRBJ1-1; D gene unclear. CDR1 is SQVTM and CDR2 is ANQGSEA in the germline V gene. This CDR3 spans 14 amino acids. In DNA form, the CDR3 reads TGCAGCGTTAAAGAATCGCGATTGAACACTGAAGCTTTCTTT. This gives the protein CSVKESRLNTEAFF. The full variable domain, in which reference TRBV29-1 and TRBJ1-1 provide the parts outside the CDR3, is SAVISQKPSRDICQRGTSLTIQCQVDSQVTMMFWYRQQPGQSLTLIATANQGSEATYESGFVIDKFPISRPNLTFSTLTVSNMSPEDSSIYLCSVKESRLNTEAFFGQGTRLTVV.

The chain employs TRBV7-6 and TRBJ1-3; TRBD1 is a possible D gene (6 bases). CDR1 is SGHVS, CDR2 FNYEAQ, per germline. The CDR3 sequence is 15 residues long. Between the trimmed V and J ends, which lost 4 bases and 3 bases, there was a span of 13 bases. CDR3 residues: CASSSTQGLGNTIYF. The CDR3 DNA sequence: TGTGCCAGCAGCTCCACACAGGGCCTTGGAAACACCATATATTTT.

This chain links TRBV20-1 with TRBJ2-6; D possibly corresponds to TRBD2 (5 bases). Germline CDR1 and CDR2: DFQATT and SNEGSKA (reference sequence). The length of the CDR3 is 16 residues. With 5 bases removed from V and 2 bases from J, the gap between germline ends came to 16 bases. The CDR3 reads CSAPQSVGAGANVLTF. The CDR3 DNA reads TGCAGTGCTCCTCAAAGCGTCGGGGCTGGGGCCAACGTCCTGACTTTC.

This clonotype was picked up one time. This chain links TRBV6-2 or TRBV6-3 with TRBJ2-7; 10 nucleotides match TRBD2. With 0 bases clipped from V and 6 bases from J, the junction kept 5 bases outside the gene matches. Germline assignment: CDR1 MNHEY and CDR2 SVGEGT. CDR3 length equals 15 residues. This CDR3 is CASSYSSSGSREQYF. As DNA, the CDR3 is TGTGCCAGCAGTTACTCGTCTAGCGGGAGCCGCGAGCAGTACTTC.

This clonotype was seen more than once but under ten times. V gene TRBV9 combines with J gene TRBJ1-1; D remains unclear. This CDR3 contains 13 residues. Trimming pared 2 bases from V and 1 base from J, leaving 6 bases between. The germline gives CDR1 SGDLS, CDR2 YYNGEE. The CDR3 DNA is TGTGCCAGCAGCGTGGAAGGGAACACTGAAGCTTTCTTT. This encodes CASSVEGNTEAFF.

The chain combines TRBV9 with TRBJ2-2; D is uncertain. The germline V gene encodes CDR1 SGDLS and CDR2 YYNGEE. The V end was cut by 6 bases, the J end by 1 base, with 13 bases between. The CDR3 length is 15 residues. This CDR3 reads CASTPSTQNTGELFF. The CDR3 coding sequence is TGTGCCAGCACCCCCTCGACCCAGAACACCGGGGAGCTGTTTTTT. The whole variable domain, remainder taken from reference TRBV9 and TRBJ2-2, is DSGVTQTPKHLITATGQRVTLRCSPRSGDLSVYWYQQSLDQGLQFLIQYYNGEERAKGNILERFSAQQFPDLHSELNLSSLELGDSALYFCASTPSTQNTGELFFGEGSRLTVL.